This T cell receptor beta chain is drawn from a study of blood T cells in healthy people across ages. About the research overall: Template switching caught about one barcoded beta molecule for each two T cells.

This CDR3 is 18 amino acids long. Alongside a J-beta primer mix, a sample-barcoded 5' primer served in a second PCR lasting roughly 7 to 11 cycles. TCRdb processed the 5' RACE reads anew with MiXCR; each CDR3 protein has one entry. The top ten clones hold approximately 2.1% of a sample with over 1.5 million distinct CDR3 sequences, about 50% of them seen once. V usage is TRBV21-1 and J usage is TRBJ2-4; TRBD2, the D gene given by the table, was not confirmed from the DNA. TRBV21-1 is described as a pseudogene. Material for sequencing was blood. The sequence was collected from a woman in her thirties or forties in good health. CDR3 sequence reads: CASSPGRYGELAKNIQYF. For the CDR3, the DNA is TGTGCCAGCAGCCCGGGGAGGTACGGGGAACTAGCCAAAAACATTCAGTACTTC.